This section outlines one T cell receptor beta chain sequence together with its context. The sample belongs to a study of molecular identifiers for immune sequencing clone quantification. TCRdb reanalysed the PCR reads using MiXCR and keeps one entry per CDR3 protein. The data hold tens of thousands of distinct CDR3 sequences, with almost 25% observed a single time. CDR1 is MNHEY, CDR2 SVGEGT, per germline. The CDR3 runs to 19 residues. The V gene end was trimmed by 5 bases and the J gene end by 0 bases; junction bases not matched to a gene: 13. The V and J genes are TRBV6-2 or TRBV6-3 and TRBJ2-3; 11 bases match TRBD2. The sequence was obtained from a human donor in good health. Some libraries in this study had Jurkat cell RNA spiked in. Sequencing was carried out using naive CD8+ T cells from blood, with Jurkat cell RNA spiked in. The subset: FACS-sorted CD8+CD4-CCR7+CD45RA+ naive T cells. DNA of the CDR3: TGTGCCAGCAGTCCGATCTCTAGCGGGGGGCCCTCCAGCACAGATACGCAGTATTTT. It encodes CASSPISSGGPSSTDTQYF.